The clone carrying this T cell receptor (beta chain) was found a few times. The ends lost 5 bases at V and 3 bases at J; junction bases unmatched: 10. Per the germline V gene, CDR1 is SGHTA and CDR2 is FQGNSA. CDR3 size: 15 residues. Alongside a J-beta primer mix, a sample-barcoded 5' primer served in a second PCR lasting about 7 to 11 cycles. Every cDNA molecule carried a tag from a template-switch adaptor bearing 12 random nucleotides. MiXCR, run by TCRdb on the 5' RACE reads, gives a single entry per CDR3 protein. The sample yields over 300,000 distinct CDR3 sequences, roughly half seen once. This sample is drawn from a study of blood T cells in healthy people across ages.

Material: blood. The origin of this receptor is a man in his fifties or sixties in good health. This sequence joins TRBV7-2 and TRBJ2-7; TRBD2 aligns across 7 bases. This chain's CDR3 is CASSPWRDYHYEQYF. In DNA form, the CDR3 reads TGTGCCAGCAGCCCCTGGCGGGACTACCACTACGAGCAGTACTTC.